The subject of this entry is one T cell receptor (beta chain). No cognate antigen has been identified for it. The missing conserved phenylalanine or tryptophan at the end of this CDR3 makes a read error likely. The data stem from a study of molecular identifiers for immune sequencing clone quantification (dated by TCRdb to 2017 to 2018). Looking at the study overall: For a replicate experiment, RNA from around 20,000 or 100,000 naive CD8 T cells was divided into five aliquots, of which four were sequenced. This methods study benchmarked molecular-identifier clustering-based TCR repertoire sequencing (MIDCIRS) and TCR RNA copy counting, using CD8 T cells to do so.

Overall results and qualifications from the work: In CMV-specific effector cells, over 99% of molecules were held by clones above 20 RNA copies, whereas under 1% of molecules were held by such clones in naive cells. Even against a background of one million naive CD8 T cells, spiked-in Jurkat TCR RNA amounting to a single cell's worth was reported to be detectable. Highly expanded clone sizes could be underestimated if identical TCR molecules share a barcode. Naive libraries contained spiked-in Jurkat TCR RNA (approximately nine copies' worth), which is not part of the donor repertoire. When barcode sub-clustering was left out, chimeric consensus sequences inflated TCR diversity, with chimeras reaching as high as 47%. Modeling estimated 2.5 to 3.5 recovered TCR RNA copies per cell, compared with about 9.3 by digital PCR, which implies about 30% capture efficiency.

Naive CD8 T cell libraries were made from approximately 22,000 to 940,000 sorted cells using 10%, 30% or 50% of purified RNA. On a BD FACSAria II, naive CD8 T cells were FACS-sorted as CD8+CD4-CCR7+CD45RA+ and collected into RLT Plus buffer. Detection sensitivity was tested by spiking Jurkat RNA equal to roughly nine TCR copies' worth into samples containing about 18,000-1,000,000 naive CD8 T cells. Enrichment of CD8 T cells was done with RosetteSep CD8+ T Cell Enrichment Cocktail plus Ficoll-Paque, and ACK red cell lysis came afterward. Library creation used PCR. Sequenced on an Illumina HiSeq 4000. Preparation of bulk TCR libraries followed a previously described approach, with the TCR primers listed in Table S5. The Qiagen AllPrep DNA/RNA kit was used to purify total RNA. Reads from multiple sequencing runs of the same library were pooled before analysis. In the paper's pipeline: Reads were retained only if their TCR constant sequence matched exactly, and those retained reads were trimmed to 150 nt and grouped according to their 12-nt molecular barcodes. Reads within each barcode group were sub-clustered using a 15% Levenshtein threshold, and quality-weighted consensus sequences were constructed for each RNA molecule. Non-functional sequences were discarded, and so were lower-count sequences lying one edit away from another sequence. Based on fitting two negative binomial distributions, any barcode sub-cluster with under 20% of the maximum read count was discarded. TCRdb's own reprocessing of the public reads used fastp at Q25 and MiXCR and kept productive beta chains. Every distinct CDR3 protein forms one entry, paired with its most common genes and DNA. TCRdb, not the original authors, processed these V and J calls. The sample table shows about 320,000 distinct CDR3 sequences, and about 20% are seen once. In total, the top ten clones hold roughly 0.8% of the sample.

CDR1 is given as LGHNA and CDR2 as YSLEER, both from the germline V gene. The CDR3 is 17 residues long, ends included. Only the CDR3 region is kept as DNA, spanning 51 bases read in frame from base 1. Trimming leaves V shorter by 0 bases and J shorter by 6 bases, with the junction holding 9 bases beyond the gene matches. The chain employs TRBV4-3 and TRBJ2-2, and 8 bases in between align with TRBD2. The specimen was naive CD8+ T cells from blood, with Jurkat cell RNA spiked in. The cell subset or site label here, explained by the study, means: FACS-sorted CD8+CD4-CCR7+CD45RA+ naive T cells. This TCR was sampled from a human donor in good health. Some libraries in this study had Jurkat cell RNA spiked in. The CDR3 reads CASSQDPASGFAGELFS. The DNA sequence is as follows: TGCGCCAGCAGCCAAGATCCGGCTAGCGGGTTCGCCGGGGAGCTGTTTTCT.